The 13 T cell receptor beta chains reported below all come from one sample, sequenced in a study of cytomegalovirus exposure and HLA in healthy donors. Primers included in the PCR were 60 Vbeta and 13 Jbeta primers. The protocol was immunoSEQ multiplex PCR, while the TCRdb copy is restricted to in-frame clones and leaves out a portion. The table records some 200,000 clones, 79% of them present only once. Source material: PBMCs. The receptors were sampled from a girl aged 10-17 years in good health and CMV-seropositive.

The chain uses TRBV6-5 and TRBJ2-5; weak D call: TRBD1 (7 bases). This CDR3 spans 14 amino acids. From germline, CDR1 is MNHEY and CDR2 SVGAGI. V lost 6 bases, J lost 2 bases, and 13 bases lay in between. Written as DNA, the CDR3 is TGTGCCAGCAGCAGGGGGGCAATACAAGAGACCCAGTACTTC. The encoded protein is CASSRGAIQETQYF.

The CDR3 bases are TGTGCCAGCAGCTTTAGCGGGGGGGCCGACACAGATACGCAGTATTTT. Its protein is CASSFSGGADTDTQYF. The chain carries TRBV7-6 and TRBJ2-3; 11 bases are shared with TRBD2. Per germline, CDR1 SGHVS and CDR2 FNYEAQ. The CDR3 length is 16 residues. V was pared by 3 bases and J by 2 bases, with 4 bases of the junction left unmatched.

This sequence joins TRBV4-3 and TRBJ1-2; D is unresolved. Trimming removed 4 bases at V and 0 bases at J, with 12 bases between. The CDR3 sequence is 15 residues long. CDR1 LGHNA and CDR2 YSLEER come from the germline V gene. CDR3 region: CASSPTTTTNYGYTF. CDR3 nucleotide sequence: TGCGCCAGCAGCCCCACCACAACAACTAACTATGGCTACACCTTC.

This clone was observed a few times. The chain couples TRBV9 to TRBJ2-5; 8 bases are a match to TRBD2. Germline V gene data show CDR1 as SGDLS and CDR2 as YYNGEE. There are 15 residues in the CDR3. V lost 4 bases and J lost 5; bases outside the gene matches: 10. In DNA form, the CDR3 reads TGTGCCAGCAGCATCTCACGGGGGGGCAGGGAGACCCAGTACTTC. Translated, it gives CASSISRGGRETQYF.

V gene TRBV7-2 combines with J gene TRBJ1-6; D is ambiguous. CDR3 length: 18 amino acids. The germline gives CDR1 SGHTA, CDR2 FQGNSA. Trimming removed 1 base at V and 6 bases at J, with 19 bases between. Here the CDR3 reads CASSLVSGLQRVNSPLHF. The DNA for the CDR3 is TGTGCCAGCAGCTTAGTCTCAGGACTCCAGCGGGTTAATTCACCCCTCCACTTT.

In this sample, this clone turned up once. The gene calls are TRBV14 and TRBJ1-2; the D gene is possibly TRBD1 (5 bases). There are 13 residues in the CDR3. Germline V gene lookup returns CDR1 SGHDN and CDR2 FVKESK. Trimming removed 4 bases from V and 3 bases from J, with 9 bases in between. The CDR3 DNA is TGTGCCAGCAGCCGGACATCAGACTATGGCTACACCTTC. Protein product: CASSRTSDYGYTF.

The chain joins TRBV27 to TRBJ2-7; 9 bases are shared with TRBD2. Germline V gene sequence: CDR1 MNHEY, CDR2 SMNVEV (reference sequence). V lost 6 bases to trimming and J lost 1 base; unmatched junction nucleotides: 13. CDR3 length: 17 residues. CDR3 in amino acids: CASSPRRPGLASYEQYF. The CDR3 DNA reads TGTGCCAGCAGCCCTCGCCGACCGGGACTAGCATCCTACGAGCAGTACTTC.

V is TRBV27 and J is TRBJ1-2; no firm D call. Germline loops: CDR1 MNHEY, CDR2 SMNVEV (reference sequence). The length of the CDR3 is 14 residues. V was clipped by 6 bases and J by 8 bases, with 19 bases between them. CDR3 sequence reads: CASSPGSGGGGYTF. CDR3 coding DNA: TGTGCCAGCAGCCCCGGGTCCGGCGGAGGGGGCTACACCTTC.

This clone was observed a handful of times. The genes are TRBV7-2 and TRBJ1-5, with D hard to call. The CDR3 is 14 residues long. The V and J ends lost 1 base and 6 bases respectively, with 10 bases between them. In germline, CDR1 is SGHTA, CDR2 FQGNSA. In DNA, the CDR3 is TGTGCCAGCAGCTTAGACCACACGGGTCAGCCCCAGCATTTT. It specifies CASSLDHTGQPQHF.

V is TRBV5-4 and J is TRBJ2-1; 7 bases are a match to TRBD2. The CDR3 sequence is 15 residues long. CDR1 and CDR2 (germline): SGHNT, YYREEE (reference sequence). The trim removed 2 bases at V and 9 bases at J, leaving 11 bases unmatched. The CDR3 bases are TGTGCCAGCAGCTTCCCGGGACTAAACGTCGGTGAGCAGTTCTTC. It specifies CASSFPGLNVGEQFF.

The chain is built from TRBV6-1 and TRBJ2-7, with 14 positions matching TRBD2. Looked up from germline, CDR1 is MNHNS and CDR2 is SASEGT. V lost 3 bases, J lost 5 bases, and 12 bases stayed unmatched. There are 18 residues in the CDR3. The CDR3 reads CASSEAIRLAGGRNEQYF. Written as DNA, the CDR3 is TGTGCCAGCAGTGAGGCGATACGACTAGCGGGGGGGCGAAACGAGCAGTACTTC.

The V and J genes are TRBV5-6 and TRBJ2-2; TRBD2 might be the D (6 bases). Germline V lookup: CDR1 SGHDT, CDR2 YYEEEE. The CDR3 totals 15 residues. Trimming cost V 3 bases and J 1 base, with 10 bases left between them. The CDR3 coding sequence is TGTGCCAGCAGCTCGGGACTTCAGAACACCGGGGAGCTGTTTTTT. Its protein product is CASSSGLQNTGELFF.

This clone was seen a handful of times. CDR3 nucleotide sequence: TGTGCCATCAGTGAGTCATGGGGGGGGAACACTGAAGCTTTCTTT. Encoded protein: CAISESWGGNTEAFF. The V and J genes are TRBV10-3 and TRBJ1-1; a weak D match, TRBD1 (5 bases). CDR3 length: 15 residues. Germline loops: CDR1 ENHRY, CDR2 SYGVKD. V was shortened by 0 bases and J by 1 base, with 9 bases between the two germline ends.